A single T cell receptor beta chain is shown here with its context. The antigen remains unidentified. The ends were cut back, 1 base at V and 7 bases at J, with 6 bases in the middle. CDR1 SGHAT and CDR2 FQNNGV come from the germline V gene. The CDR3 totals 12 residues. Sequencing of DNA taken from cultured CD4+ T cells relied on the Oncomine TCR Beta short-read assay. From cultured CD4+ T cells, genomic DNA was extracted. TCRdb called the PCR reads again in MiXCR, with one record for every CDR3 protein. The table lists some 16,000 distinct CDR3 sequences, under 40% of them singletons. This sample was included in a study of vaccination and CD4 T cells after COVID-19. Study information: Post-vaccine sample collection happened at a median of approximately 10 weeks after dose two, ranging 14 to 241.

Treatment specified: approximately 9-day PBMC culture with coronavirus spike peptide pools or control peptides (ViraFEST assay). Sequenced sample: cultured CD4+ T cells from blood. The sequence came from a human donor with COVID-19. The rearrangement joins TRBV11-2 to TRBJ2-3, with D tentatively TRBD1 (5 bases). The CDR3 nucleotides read TGTGCCAGCAGCTTAGGACAGAATACGCAGTATTTT. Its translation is CASSLGQNTQYF.